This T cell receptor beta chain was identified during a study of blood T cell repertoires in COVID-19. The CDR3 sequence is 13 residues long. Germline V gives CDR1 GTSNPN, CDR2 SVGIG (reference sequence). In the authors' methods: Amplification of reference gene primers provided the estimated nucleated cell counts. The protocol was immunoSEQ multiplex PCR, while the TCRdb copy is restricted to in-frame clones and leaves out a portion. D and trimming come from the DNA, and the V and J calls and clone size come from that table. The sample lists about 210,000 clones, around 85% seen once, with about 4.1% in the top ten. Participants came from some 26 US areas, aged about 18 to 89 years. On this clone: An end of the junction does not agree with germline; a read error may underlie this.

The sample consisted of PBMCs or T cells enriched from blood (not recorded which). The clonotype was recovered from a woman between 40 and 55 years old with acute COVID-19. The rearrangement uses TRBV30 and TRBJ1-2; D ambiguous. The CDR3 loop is CAWSLAMGHPGAF. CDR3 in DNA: TGTGCCTGGAGTCTCGCCATGGGCCACCCAGGCGCCTTC.